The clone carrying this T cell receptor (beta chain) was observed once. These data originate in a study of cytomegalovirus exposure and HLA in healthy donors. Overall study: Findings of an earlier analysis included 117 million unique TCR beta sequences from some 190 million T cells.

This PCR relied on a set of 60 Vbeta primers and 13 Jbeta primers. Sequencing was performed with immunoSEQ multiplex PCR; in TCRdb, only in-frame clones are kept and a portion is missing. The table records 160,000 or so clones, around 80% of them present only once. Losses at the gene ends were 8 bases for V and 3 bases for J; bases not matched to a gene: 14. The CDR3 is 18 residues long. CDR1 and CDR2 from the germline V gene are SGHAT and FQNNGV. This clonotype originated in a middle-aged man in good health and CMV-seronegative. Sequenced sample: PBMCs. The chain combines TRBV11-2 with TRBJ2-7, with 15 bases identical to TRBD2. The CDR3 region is CASAITWTSGRAHYEQYF. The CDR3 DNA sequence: TGTGCCAGCGCTATCACGTGGACTAGCGGGAGGGCCCACTACGAGCAGTACTTC.